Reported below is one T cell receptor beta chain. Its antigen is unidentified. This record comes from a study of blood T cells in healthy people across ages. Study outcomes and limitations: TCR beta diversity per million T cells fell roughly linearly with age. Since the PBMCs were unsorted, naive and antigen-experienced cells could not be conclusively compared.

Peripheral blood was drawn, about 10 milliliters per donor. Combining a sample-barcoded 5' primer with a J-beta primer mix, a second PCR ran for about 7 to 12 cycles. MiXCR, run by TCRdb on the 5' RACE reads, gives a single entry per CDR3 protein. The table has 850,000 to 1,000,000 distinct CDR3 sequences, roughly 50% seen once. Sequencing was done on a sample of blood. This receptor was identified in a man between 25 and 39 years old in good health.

The DNA of the CDR3 is TGTGCCACCAGTGCCCCGGGGAACACAGATACGCAGTATTTT. This codes for CATSAPGNTDTQYF. This chain uses TRBV24-1 with TRBJ2-3, with D perhaps TRBD2 (5 bases). Trimming took 5 bases from V and 2 from J, leaving 10 bases between them. The germline V gene encodes CDR1 KGHDR and CDR2 SFDVKD. The CDR3 is made up of 14 amino acids.